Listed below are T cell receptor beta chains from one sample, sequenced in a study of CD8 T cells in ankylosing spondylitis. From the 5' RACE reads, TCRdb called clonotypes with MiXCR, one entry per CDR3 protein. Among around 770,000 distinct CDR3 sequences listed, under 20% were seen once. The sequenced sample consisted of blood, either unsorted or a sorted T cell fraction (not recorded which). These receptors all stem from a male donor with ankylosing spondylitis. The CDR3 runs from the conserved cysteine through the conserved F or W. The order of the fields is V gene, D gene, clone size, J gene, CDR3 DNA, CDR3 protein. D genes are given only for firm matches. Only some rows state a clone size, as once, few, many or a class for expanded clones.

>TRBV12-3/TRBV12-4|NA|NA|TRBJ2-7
TGTGCCAGCAGTGGGTATGGGGAGCGCCAACACTACGAGCAGTACTTC
CASSGYGERQHYEQYF
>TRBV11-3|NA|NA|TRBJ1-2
TGTGCCAGCAGCAAGGCCCAGTCTGGCTACACCTTC
CASSKAQSGYTF
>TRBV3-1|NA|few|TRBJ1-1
TGTGCCAGCAGCCAAGAAGGTCGTCGAGCTTTCTTT
CASSQEGRRAFF
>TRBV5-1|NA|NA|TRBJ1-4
TGCGCCAGCAGCGCGCAGGGTCTGGCTAATGAAAAACTGTTTTTT
CASSAQGLANEKLFF
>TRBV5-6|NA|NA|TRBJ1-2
TGTGCCAGCAGCTTGGTTAAGGGAAACCTAGACTATGGCTACACCTTC
CASSLVKGNLDYGYTF
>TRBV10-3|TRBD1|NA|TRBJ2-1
TGTGCCATCAGTGATAATAAGGGGGCTCTTTACAATGAGCAGTTCTTC
CAISDNKGALYNEQFF
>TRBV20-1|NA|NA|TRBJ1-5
TGCAGTGCTAGGAGGGAAAATCAGCCCCAGCATTTT
CSARRENQPQHF
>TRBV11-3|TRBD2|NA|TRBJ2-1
TGTGCCAGCAGCTTAATGAGCGGGAGGGGGAATGAGCAGTTCTTC
CASSLMSGRGNEQFF
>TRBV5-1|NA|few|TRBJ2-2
TGCGCCAGCAGCTTGCGCGGACAGAACACCGGGGAGCTGTTTTTT
CASSLRGQNTGELFF
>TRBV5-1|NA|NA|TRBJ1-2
TGCGCCAGCAGCTTTACACAGAACTATGGCTACACCTTC
CASSFTQNYGYTF
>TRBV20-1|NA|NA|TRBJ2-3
TGCAGTGCTAGAGATGTACCGTTGGAGCCCCGCACAGATACGCAGTATTTT
CSARDVPLEPRTDTQYF
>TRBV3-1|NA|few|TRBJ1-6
TGTGCCAGCAGCCCCCAGGCCACGGCATCACCCCTCCACTTT
CASSPQATASPLHF
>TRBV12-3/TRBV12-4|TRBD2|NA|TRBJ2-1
TGTGCCCGCAGTTCCCGGACTAGCGGGCAACTCTCCTCCTACAATGAGCAGTTCTTC
CARSSRTSGQLSSYNEQFF
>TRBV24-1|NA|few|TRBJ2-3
TGTGCCACCAGTTGGGCGGATACGCAGTATTTT
CATSWADTQYF
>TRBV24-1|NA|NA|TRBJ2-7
TGTGCCACCAGTGATCCCGGACAGGGAGGGTACGAGCAGTACTTC
CATSDPGQGGYEQYF
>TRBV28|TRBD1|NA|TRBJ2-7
TGTGCCAGCAGTTTGGCCGGGACAGGGGATGGCGAGCAGTACTTC
CASSLAGTGDGEQYF
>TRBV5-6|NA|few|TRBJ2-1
TGTGCCAGCAGCTTGGACGGGGTCAATGAGCAGTTCTTC
CASSLDGVNEQFF
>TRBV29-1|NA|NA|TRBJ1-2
TGCAGCGTTGATGAGACAGACAGAGGTGGCTACACCTTC
CSVDETDRGGYTF
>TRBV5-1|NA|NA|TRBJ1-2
TGCGCCAGCAGCTGGGCCGCCGCTAGCGGCTACACCTTC
CASSWAAASGYTF
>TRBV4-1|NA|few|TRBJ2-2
TGCGCCAGCAGCCAAGCTGTTTGGACCGGGGAGCTGTTTTTT
CASSQAVWTGELFF
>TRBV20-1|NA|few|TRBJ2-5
TGCAGTGCTAGAGATCGTTGGGGGGAAGAGACCCAGTACTTC
CSARDRWGEETQYF
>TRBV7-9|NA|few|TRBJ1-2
TGTGCCAGCAGCTTACAGGGTCCCAGGGTTCATGGCTACACCTTC
CASSLQGPRVHGYTF
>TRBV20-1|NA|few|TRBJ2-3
TGCAGTGCTAGTGCCTGGGGCGGGAATCAGTATTTT
CSASAWGGNQYF
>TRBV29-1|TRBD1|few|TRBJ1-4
TGCAGCCGGGGACAGGGCAATGAAAAACTGTTTTTT
CSRGQGNEKLFF
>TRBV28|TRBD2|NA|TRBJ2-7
TGTGCCAGCATCCAAGCGGGAGGGAGCTCCTACGAGCAGTACTTC
CASIQAGGSSYEQYF
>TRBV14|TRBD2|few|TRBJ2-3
TGTGCCAGCATCCTCCCCATGGAGGGACTAGCAGGCACAGATACGCAGTATTTT
CASILPMEGLAGTDTQYF
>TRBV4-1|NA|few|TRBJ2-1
TGCGCCAGCAGCCTTCAGGGCAGGGTCCCCCCCTTCTTC
CASSLQGRVPPFF
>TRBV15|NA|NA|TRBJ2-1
TGTGCCACCAGCGCGGCGGAAAAGTTCTACAATGAGCAGTTCTTC
CATSAAEKFYNEQFF
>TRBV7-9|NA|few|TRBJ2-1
TGTGCCAGCAGCCACGAGGGCGGGATGGAGAATGAGCAGTTCTTC
CASSHEGGMENEQFF
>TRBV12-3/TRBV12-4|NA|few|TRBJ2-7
TGTGCCAGCAGTTTAGTCCCGGACATCTCCCCCTCCTACGAGCAGTACTTC
CASSLVPDISPSYEQYF
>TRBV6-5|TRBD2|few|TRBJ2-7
TGTGCCAGCAGTTCCGACAGGACTAGCGGACCCTACGAGCAGTACTTC
CASSSDRTSGPYEQYF
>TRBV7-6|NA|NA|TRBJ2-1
TGTGCCAGCAGCTTCCATCAGGGGTCGGGCGAGCAGTTCTTC
CASSFHQGSGEQFF
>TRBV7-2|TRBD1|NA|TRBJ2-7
TGTGCCAGCAGCTTACAACCACAGGGGGCATCCTACGAGCAGTACTTC
CASSLQPQGASYEQYF
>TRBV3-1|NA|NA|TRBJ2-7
TGTGCCAGCGGACTGACAGGCCAGCCTTACGAGCAGTACTTC
CASGLTGQPYEQYF
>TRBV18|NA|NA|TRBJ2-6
TGTGCCAGCTCGTTTGGGCAGTCTGGGGCCAACGTCCTGACTTTC
CASSFGQSGANVLTF
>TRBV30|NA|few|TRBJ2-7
TGTGCCTGGAGTGTACTGTACGAGCAGTACTTC
CAWSVLYEQYF
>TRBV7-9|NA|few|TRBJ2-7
TGTGCCAGCAGCCGGGGACACTACTACGAGCAGTACTTC
CASSRGHYYEQYF
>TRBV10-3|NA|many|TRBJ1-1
TGTGCCATCAGTGAGGCAAAGGGACAGAACACTGAAGCTTTCTTT
CAISEAKGQNTEAFF
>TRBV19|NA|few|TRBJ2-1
TGTGCCAGTAGTCACGACAACTACAATGAGCAGTTCTTC
CASSHDNYNEQFF
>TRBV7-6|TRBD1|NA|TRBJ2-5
TGTGCCAGCAGTTACAGGGGGCTGCCCCAAGAGACCCAGTACTTC
CASSYRGLPQETQYF
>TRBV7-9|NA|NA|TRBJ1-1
TGTGCCATTCCCGGGGTTGAAGCTTTCTTT
CAIPGVEAFF
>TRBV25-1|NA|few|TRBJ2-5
TGTGCCAGCAGTGAGGCTTTTCGCCGAGGGACCCAGTACTTC
CASSEAFRRGTQYF
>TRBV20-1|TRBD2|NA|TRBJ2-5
TGCAGTGCTCCCCCGGGGGGGCGGGAGACCCAGTACTTC
CSAPPGGRETQYF
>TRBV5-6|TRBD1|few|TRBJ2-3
TGTGCCAGCAGAAACGACCGGGACAGCCACACAGATACGCAGTATTTT
CASRNDRDSHTDTQYF
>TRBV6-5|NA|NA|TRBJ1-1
TGTGCCAGCAGTTCTCCTCGGACAGCGAACACTGAAGCTTTCTTT
CASSSPRTANTEAFF
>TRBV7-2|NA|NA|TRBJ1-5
TGTGCCAGCAGCTTAGTGGCTGGAGCTCAGCCCCAGCATTTT
CASSLVAGAQPQHF
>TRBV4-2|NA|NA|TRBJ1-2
TGTGCCAGCAGCTACGACACCTATGGCTACACCTTC
CASSYDTYGYTF
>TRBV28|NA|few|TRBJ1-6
TGTGCCAGCAGACGGACAGCCAATAATTCACCCCTCCACTTT
CASRRTANNSPLHF